The entry below describes one T cell receptor beta chain. A much bigger clone sits one base away, suggesting this may be a read error. The CDR3 has 12 amino acids. Germline V gene sequence: CDR1 DFQATT, CDR2 SNEGSKA (reference sequence). This record comes from a study of blood T cells in healthy people across ages. Sample-barcoded 5' priming and a J-beta primer mix drove a second PCR of about 7 to 11 cycles. Each cDNA was tagged by a template-switch adaptor containing 12 random nucleotides. Via MiXCR, TCRdb re-called the 5' RACE reads, giving one row per CDR3 protein. Of some 790,000 distinct CDR3 sequences in the sample, 29% were seen once. The donors, healthy Caucasians from Russia, were aged roughly 6 to 100. No fewer than 5.5 micrograms of total RNA were isolated from every sample.

The chain uses TRBV20-1 and TRBJ2-5, with D maybe TRBD1 (5 bases). Sequenced input: blood. The TCR comes from a woman of 80 years or more in good health. CDR3 DNA: TGCAGGGCTAGAAAGGGGCTGGAGACCCAGTACTTC. Amino acids: CRARKGLETQYF.